The present entry profiles one TCR beta chain with its context. The entry originates in a study of T cells after yellow fever vaccination. The CDR3 runs 12 residues. V lost 2 bases and J 0 bases, leaving 2 bases between the germline ends. TCRdb passed the 5' RACE reads through MiXCR, listing each CDR3 protein once. There are some 99,000 distinct CDR3 sequences in the sample; 5.8% occur only once, and approximately 39% lies in the top ten. This TCR was sampled from a man in his late teens or twenties who received the YFV17D yellow fever vaccine. The sequenced sample was CD8+ T cells sorted from PBMCs, obtained 10 days after the yellow fever booster vaccination. This chain joins TRBV12-3 or TRBV12-4 and TRBJ2-7; D unclear. In DNA form, the CDR3 reads TGTGCCAGCAGTTTACTCTCCTACGAGCAGTACTTC. Translating gives CASSLLSYEQYF.